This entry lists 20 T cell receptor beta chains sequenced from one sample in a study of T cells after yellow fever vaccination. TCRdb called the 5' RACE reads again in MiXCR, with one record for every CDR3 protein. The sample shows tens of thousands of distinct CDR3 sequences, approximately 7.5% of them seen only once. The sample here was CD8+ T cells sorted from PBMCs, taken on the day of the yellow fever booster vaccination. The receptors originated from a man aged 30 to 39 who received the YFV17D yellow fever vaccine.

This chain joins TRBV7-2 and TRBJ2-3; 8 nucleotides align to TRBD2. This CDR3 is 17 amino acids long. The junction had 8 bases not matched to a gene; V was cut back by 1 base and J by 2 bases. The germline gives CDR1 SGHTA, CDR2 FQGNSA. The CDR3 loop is CASSLGVSGTSTDTQYF. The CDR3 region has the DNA TGTGCCAGCAGCTTAGGTGTTAGCGGGACTTCCACAGATACGCAGTATTTT.

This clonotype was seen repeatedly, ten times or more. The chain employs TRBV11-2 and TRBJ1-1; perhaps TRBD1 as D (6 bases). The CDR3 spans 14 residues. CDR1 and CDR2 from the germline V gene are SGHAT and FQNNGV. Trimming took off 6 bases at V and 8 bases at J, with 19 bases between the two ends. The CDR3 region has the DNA TGTGCCAGCAGGGATCGTACAGGGTCCCAAGAAGCTTTCTTT. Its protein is CASRDRTGSQEAFF.

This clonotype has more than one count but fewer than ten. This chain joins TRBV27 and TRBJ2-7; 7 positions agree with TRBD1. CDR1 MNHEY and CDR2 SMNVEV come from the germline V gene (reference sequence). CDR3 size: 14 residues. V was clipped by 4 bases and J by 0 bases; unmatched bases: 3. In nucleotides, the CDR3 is TGTGCCAGCAGTTCGGACAGGTTCTCCTACGAGCAGTACTTC. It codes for CASSSDRFSYEQYF.

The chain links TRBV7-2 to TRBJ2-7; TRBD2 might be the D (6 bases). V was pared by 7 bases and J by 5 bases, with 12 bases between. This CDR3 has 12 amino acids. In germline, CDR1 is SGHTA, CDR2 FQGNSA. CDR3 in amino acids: CASIGGRNEQYF. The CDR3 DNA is TGTGCCAGCATCGGAGGGCGGAACGAGCAGTACTTC.

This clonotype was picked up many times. CDR3: CASSLASVALKEQFF. CDR3 sequence (DNA): TGCGCCAGCAGCTTGGCGTCGGTAGCCCTAAAAGAGCAGTTCTTC. The chain is built from TRBV5-1 and TRBJ2-1; D gene uncertain. The CDR3 extends over 15 amino acids. V was cut by 0 bases and J by 10 bases, with 17 bases left in between. Germline CDR1 is SGHRS and CDR2 is YFSETQ.

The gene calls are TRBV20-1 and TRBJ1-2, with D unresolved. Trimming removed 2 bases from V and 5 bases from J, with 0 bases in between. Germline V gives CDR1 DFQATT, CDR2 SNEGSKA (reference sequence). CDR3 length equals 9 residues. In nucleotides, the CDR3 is TGCAGTGCTAGATATGGCTACACCTTC. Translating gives CSARYGYTF.

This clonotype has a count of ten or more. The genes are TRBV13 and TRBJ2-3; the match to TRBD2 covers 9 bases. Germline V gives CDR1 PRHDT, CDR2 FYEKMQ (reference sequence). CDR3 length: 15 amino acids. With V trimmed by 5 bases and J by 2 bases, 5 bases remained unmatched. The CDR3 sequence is CASSPSSGNTDTQYF. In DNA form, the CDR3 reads TGTGCCAGCAGCCCCTCTAGCGGGAACACAGATACGCAGTATTTT.

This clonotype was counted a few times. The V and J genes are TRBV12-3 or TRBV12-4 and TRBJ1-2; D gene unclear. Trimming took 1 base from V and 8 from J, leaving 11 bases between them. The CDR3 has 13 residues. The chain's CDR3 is CASSLDLTAGYTF. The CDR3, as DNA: TGTGCCAGCAGTTTAGATTTGACGGCAGGCTACACCTTC.

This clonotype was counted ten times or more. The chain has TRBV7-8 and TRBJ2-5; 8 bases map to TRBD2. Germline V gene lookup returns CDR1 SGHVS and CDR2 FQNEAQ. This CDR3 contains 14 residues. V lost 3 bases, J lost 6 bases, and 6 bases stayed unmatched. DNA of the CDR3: TGTGCCAGCAGCTTCCCGGGAGGGCAGCAGACCCAGTACTTC. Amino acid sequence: CASSFPGGQQTQYF. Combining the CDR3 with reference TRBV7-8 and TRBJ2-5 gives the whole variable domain GAGVSQSPRYKVAKRGQDVALRCDPISGHVSLFWYQQALGQGPEFLTYFQNEAQLDKSGLPSDRFFAERPEGSVSTLKIQRTQQEDSAVYLCASSFPGGQQTQYFGPGTRLLVL.

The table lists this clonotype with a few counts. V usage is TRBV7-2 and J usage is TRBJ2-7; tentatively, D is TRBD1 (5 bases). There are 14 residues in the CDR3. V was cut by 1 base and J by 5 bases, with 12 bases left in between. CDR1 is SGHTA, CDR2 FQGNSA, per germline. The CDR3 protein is CASSLGRQGHEQYF. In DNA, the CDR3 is TGTGCCAGCAGCTTAGGTCGGCAGGGCCACGAGCAGTACTTC.

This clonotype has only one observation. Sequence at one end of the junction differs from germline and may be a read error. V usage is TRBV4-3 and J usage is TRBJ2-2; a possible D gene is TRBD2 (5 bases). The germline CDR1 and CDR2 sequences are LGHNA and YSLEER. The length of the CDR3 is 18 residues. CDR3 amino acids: CASIQDLRTGPLTGELFF. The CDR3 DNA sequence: TGCGCCAGCATCCAAGATCTCCGGACTGGACCGCTCACCGGGGAGCTGTTTTTT.

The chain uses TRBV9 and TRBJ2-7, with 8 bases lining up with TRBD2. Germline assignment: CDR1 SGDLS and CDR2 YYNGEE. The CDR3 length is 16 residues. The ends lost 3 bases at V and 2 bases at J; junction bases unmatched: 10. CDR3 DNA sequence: TGTGCCAGCAGCGAATTCCACTTAGCGGGGACCTACGAGCAGTACTTC. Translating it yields CASSEFHLAGTYEQYF.

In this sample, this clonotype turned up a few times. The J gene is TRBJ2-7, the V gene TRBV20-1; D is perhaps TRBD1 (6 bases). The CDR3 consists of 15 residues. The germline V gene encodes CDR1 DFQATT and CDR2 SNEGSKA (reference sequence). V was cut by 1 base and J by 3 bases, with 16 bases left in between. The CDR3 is CSARVGRTANYEQYF. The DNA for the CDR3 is TGCAGTGCTAGAGTGGGTAGGACAGCTAACTACGAGCAGTACTTC.

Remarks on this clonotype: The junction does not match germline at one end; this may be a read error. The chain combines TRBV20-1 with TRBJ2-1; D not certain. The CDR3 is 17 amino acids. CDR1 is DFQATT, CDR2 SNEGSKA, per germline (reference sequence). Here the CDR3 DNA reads TGCTGTGCTAGTTCACCCCTAGACTCGACTTCCTACAATGAGCAGTTCTTC. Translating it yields CCASSPLDSTSYNEQFF.

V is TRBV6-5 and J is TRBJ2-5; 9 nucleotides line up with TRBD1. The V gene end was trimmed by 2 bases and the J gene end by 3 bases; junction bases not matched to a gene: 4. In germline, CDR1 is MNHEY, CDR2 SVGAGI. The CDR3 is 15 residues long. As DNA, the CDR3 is TGTGCCAGCAGTTACACAGACAGGGGGAAAGAGACCCAGTACTTC. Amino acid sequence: CASSYTDRGKETQYF.

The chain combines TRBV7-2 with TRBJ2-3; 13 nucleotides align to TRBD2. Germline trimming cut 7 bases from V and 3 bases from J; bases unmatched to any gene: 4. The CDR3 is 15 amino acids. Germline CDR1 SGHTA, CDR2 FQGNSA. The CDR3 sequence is CASTLLAGGTDTQYF. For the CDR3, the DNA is TGTGCCAGCACCCTACTAGCGGGAGGGACAGATACGCAGTATTTT. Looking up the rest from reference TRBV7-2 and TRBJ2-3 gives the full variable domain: GAGVSQSPSNKVTEKGKDVELRCDPISGHTALYWYRQSLGQGLEFLIYFQGNSAPDKSGLPSDRFSAERTGGSVSTLTIQRTQQEDSAVYLCASTLLAGGTDTQYFGPGTRLTVL.

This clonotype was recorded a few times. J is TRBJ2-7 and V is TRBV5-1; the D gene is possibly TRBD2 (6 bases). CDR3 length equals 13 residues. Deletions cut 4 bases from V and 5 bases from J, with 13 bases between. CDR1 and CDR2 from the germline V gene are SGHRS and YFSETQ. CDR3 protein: CASSDGSRNEQYF. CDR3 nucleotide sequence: TGCGCCAGCAGCGACGGGAGTAGGAACGAGCAGTACTTC.

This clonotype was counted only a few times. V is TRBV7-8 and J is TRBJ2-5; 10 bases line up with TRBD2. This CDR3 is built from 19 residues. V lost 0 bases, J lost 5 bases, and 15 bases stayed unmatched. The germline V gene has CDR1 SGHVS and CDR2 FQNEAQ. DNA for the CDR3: TGTGCCAGCAGCTTAGCGCCTATGGCAGCGGGAGGGCCGGGGGAGACCCAGTACTTC. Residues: CASSLAPMAAGGPGETQYF.

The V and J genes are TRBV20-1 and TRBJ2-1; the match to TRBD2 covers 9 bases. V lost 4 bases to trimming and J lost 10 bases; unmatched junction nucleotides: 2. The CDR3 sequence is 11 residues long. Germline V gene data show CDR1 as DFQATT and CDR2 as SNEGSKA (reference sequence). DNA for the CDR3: TGCAGTGCTACTAGCGGGATCGAGCAGTTCTTC. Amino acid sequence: CSATSGIEQFF.

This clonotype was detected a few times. The CDR3 DNA sequence: TGCAGTGCTAGCTCCTCCAGGGGACTAGTCCCCTACAATGAGCAGTTCTTC. Translated, it gives CSASSSRGLVPYNEQFF. The chain couples TRBV20-1 to TRBJ2-1; TRBD2 aligns across 8 bases. The ends lost 3 bases at V and 2 bases at J; junction bases unmatched: 12. CDR1 and CDR2 from the germline V gene are DFQATT and SNEGSKA (reference sequence). The CDR3 contains 17 residues.